This TCR beta chain is from a study of identical twins. Study-wide points: With abundant cord blood beta clonotypes, insertions were fewer; memory repertoires showed no such pattern.

CDR1 is LNHNV and CDR2 is YYDKDF in the germline V gene (reference sequence). The CDR3 runs to 15 residues. V lost 0 bases and J 0 bases, leaving 6 bases between the germline ends. At least ten counts were recorded for this clonotype. The target antigen is unknown. In TCRdb, the 5' RACE reads were re-called with MiXCR into one record per CDR3 protein. The data show fewer than 250,000 distinct CDR3 sequences, around a tenth seen once. V gene TRBV15 combines with J gene TRBJ2-4; D gene ambiguous. This clonotype originated in a woman under 30 in good health. Sequencing was done on a sample of memory (CD45RO+) T cells sorted from blood. The CDR3 is CATSRDSLAKNIQYF. CDR3 DNA: TGTGCCACCAGCAGAGATAGTCTAGCCAAAAACATTCAGTACTTC.